This T cell receptor beta chain was captured by sequencing in a study of blood T cells in healthy people across ages. This clonotype was counted a few times. Peripheral blood samples of around 9.3 milliliters were drawn from each donor. A second about 6 to 12 cycle PCR used barcoded and J-beta primers. Every cDNA molecule bore a tag from a template-switch adaptor containing 12 random nucleotides. The yield of each sample was at least 3 million CDR3-containing paired-end reads. TCRdb processed the 5' RACE reads anew with MiXCR; each CDR3 protein has one entry. The sample lists 1.5 million to 2 million distinct CDR3 sequences; about 50% were seen once. Specimen: blood. The TCR sequence derives from a woman between 35 and 50 years old in good health.

CDR3 residues: CSATGSGTETQYF. The DNA of the CDR3 is TGCAGCGCTACTGGGTCGGGGACGGAGACCCAGTACTTC. The chain has TRBV29-1 and TRBJ2-5; either TRBD1 or TRBD2 may fit D (5 bases each). Looked up from germline, CDR1 is SQVTM and CDR2 is ANQGSEA. Trimming pared 7 bases from V and 5 bases from J, leaving 17 bases between. The CDR3 totals 13 residues.